The present T cell receptor (beta chain) was sequenced within a study of cytotoxic CD8 clonotypes in ibrutinib-treated CLL. Whole-study context: Patients attained 24 partial and 2 complete responses; at median about 70 months, about 15 remained remitted while 12 progressed.

Study conclusions and caveats: Public clonotypes, an uncommon group, contracted or remained stable on treatment. Whereas clonality rose at ibrutinib response, it declined toward baseline at progression.

Worth noting for this clone: Its target is not known.

J was trimmed by 0 bases and V by 5 bases; bases with no gene match: 0. The CDR3 spans 14 residues. Germline assignment: CDR1 KGHSH and CDR2 LQKENI. Repertoires were generated with immunoSEQ multiplex PCR, while TCRdb's copy carries only in-frame clones and drops some. The table has about 50,000 clones, around 78% seen once. This sequence originates from a human donor with chronic lymphocytic leukemia. This specimen was PBMCs, taken after 24 months of ibrutinib treatment. V usage is TRBV18 and J usage is TRBJ1-4; 7 positions match TRBD1. CDR3 nucleotide sequence: TGTGCCAGCTCAGGGACAGCAACTAATGAAAAACTGTTTTTT. Its translation is CASSGTATNEKLFF.